Described below is a single T cell receptor beta chain sequence and its context. This sample stems from a study of blood T cell repertoires in COVID-19. Study context: Samples came from the United States, Italy and Spain, spanning acute and convalescent COVID-19. From T cells, B-cell-depleted T cells, or PBMCs came the material, which was cDNA or gDNA.

In the original processing: Nucleated cell number was recorded as an estimate derived from reference gene primer amplification. Assay: immunoSEQ multiplex PCR; the TCRdb copy retains only in-frame clones and omits some. For V, J and clone size, that table is used; D and trimming come from the DNA. This sample has a few hundred thousand clones, with roughly 84% found just once. CDR3 size: 14 residues. CDR1 and CDR2 (germline): DFQATT, SNEGSKA (reference sequence). Trimming removed 3 bases at V and 4 bases at J, with 15 bases between. The origin of this receptor is a human donor with COVID-19, enrolled during active disease. The donor label of this sample is uncertain. The chain carries TRBV20-1 and TRBJ1-1; possibly TRBD1 for D (5 bases). The source material was peripheral blood. The CDR3 loop reads CSASGQGGLTEAFF. DNA for the CDR3: TGCAGTGCTAGTGGGCAGGGAGGCCTCACTGAAGCTTTCTTT.